The present T cell receptor (beta chain) was sequenced within a study of T cell responses to AZD1222 COVID-19 vaccine listed by TCRdb under 2021. Some background on the complete study: A total of more than 230 trial participants underwent TCR sequencing, of whom 207 received two doses of AZD1222 and 26 received two doses of the MenACWY control vaccine. Trial participants were enrolled into age subgroups of 18-55, 56-69 and 70-plus years, which contained roughly 140, 27 and 60 TCR-sequenced participants, respectively.

The CDR3 regions of human TCRbeta chains were subjected to immunosequencing. Per the source publication's procedure: Repertoire TCRs were checked for matches against a reference library of SARS-CoV-2-specific TCRs that had been generated using the MIRA antigen-specificity platform. Breadth was defined as the fraction of unique TCRs that were SARS-CoV-2-associated. Depth was defined as the fraction of total T cells that were SARS-CoV-2-associated. Using the MIRA data, each spike-specific TCR was assigned both to the spike region to which the TCR was reactive and to a CD4 or CD8 class. Log10-transformed breadth and depth values were compared by one-way ANOVA with Sidak's multiple comparisons tests. The table comes from immuneACCESS by way of TCRdb, which keeps in-frame sequences with V and J called. Part of the clones is missing from these tables; in studies checked, under half for an unresolved V gene and the rest for unknown reasons. Clone size and the V and J calls come from that table; the DNA yielded D and trimming. Within this sample are some 66,000 clones, with 80% to 90% of them counted one time only. The ten largest make up roughly 30% of the sample.

Results the study describes overall, beyond this receptor: Vaccine-associated CD4 TCRs spanned the whole spike protein, with dominant responses in regions 160-218 and 743-854. Nearly half of unique spike-specific TCRs reportedly recognized epitopes outside regions mutated in the B.1.351 and B.1.1.7 variants. Because no samples from the day 14 peak response were available, repertoires could be characterized only after the peak T cell response. Conclusions about previously exposed vaccinees are limited, since just five to seven AZD1222 recipients were seropositive for SARS-CoV-2 at baseline. Spike-specific TCR breadth and depth rose significantly after two AZD1222 doses compared with day 0 and with MenACWY recipients. Participants were mostly white British, with more females than males. The authors suggested clonal diversity may have been underestimated. The 56-69-year group was small, and its depth increase did not reach significance, likely because of low power.

The sample's time point, from its label and the paper: about 28 days (+/-7) after the second vaccine dose. AZD1222 recipients given second doses at about 4 weeks or at about 12 weeks were pooled, since spike-specific TCR depth and breadth were not found to differ between the two schedules. Vaccinee samples were obtained from the UK trials COV001 and COV002, which included a single-blind randomized controlled phase 2/3 trial of AZD1222 (ChAdOx1 nCoV-19) in healthy adults. For TCRbeta chain sequencing, PBMC samples were collected from trial participants at day 0 and at day 28 after the second dose. Turning to this clone: The antigen it binds to is not known. Nothing much larger sits one base from this clone, and base qualities are not available.

From the germline V gene, CDR1 is SNHLY and CDR2 is FYNNEI. V loses 8 bases, J loses 3 bases, and the germline ends lie 14 bases apart. Inclusive of the bounding cysteine and phenylalanine, the CDR3 is 13 residues long. Only CDR3 DNA remains: 39 bases, in frame from the first base. The rearrangement joined TRBV2 to TRBJ2-7, and TRBD2 may be the D gene, going by 7 matching bases. Source: peripheral blood, taken 28 days after the second AZD1222 dose. This TCR was sampled from an adult who received the AZD1222 COVID-19 vaccine. CDR3 protein: CASRGDTNYEQYF. The bases are TGTGCCAGCCGGGGGGACACAAACTACGAGCAGTACTTC.